The text below deals with one TCR beta chain. Its cognate antigen has yet to be identified. No per-base quality is available; no much larger clone lies one base away. These data are taken from a study of cytomegalovirus exposure and HLA in healthy donors (dated by TCRdb to about 2017). Broadly, across the study: According to an earlier analysis of a few hundred of the donors, roughly 180 million T cells yielded 100 million or so unique TCR beta sequences and 250 to 350 Gb of sequence data. An early release covering more than 500 HLA-typed donors comprised about 300 gigabases of sequencing data and 65 million to 100 million unique TCR sequences. All discovery cohort repertoires had been generated on a single sequencing platform. To decide whether each TCR beta V gene segment behaved as functional or pseudogenic, an earlier analysis of approximately 620 of the donors relied on high-throughput TCR beta sequencing. A later genetic analysis used genome-wide SNP genotypes for about 65% of the roughly 670 donors, treating that subset as a discovery cohort. To predict cytomegalovirus infection status, the study brought together high-throughput TCR immunosequencing, statistical association of individual TCRs with disease status, and machine learning. A few DR-DQ haplotypes were handled as single units for association and clustering because linkage in the cohort was strong. Besides the first cohort of approximately 710 subjects, a separate validation cohort made up of around 120 different subjects was used. Class I and class II HLA loci were covered by the typing at four-digit resolution. Donor age, sex, ethnicity and CMV serostatus were compiled together with the repertoire data. Typing coverage varied by locus: roughly 629-640 donors for A, B, C, DRB1 and DQB1; roughly 500 for DQA1; more than 600 for DPA1; roughly 470 for DPB1. Using immunosequencing, the study profiled T cell repertoires from around 670 subjects and related those repertoires to cytomegalovirus serostatus. In the later analysis, no new phenotypic data were used to find candidate immune exposures; instead, reliance was placed on TCR beta sequences and their occurrence across donors. Among the roughly 390 genotyped donors, around 81% belonged to the genetic ancestry cluster associated with self-reported Caucasian donors. To study patterns of TCR occurrence, a later analysis re-analyzed previously published TCR beta repertoires from under 750 donors and added high-resolution HLA genotyping. The study aimed to test whether signatures of past pathogen exposure could be identified by cataloging public T cell receptors. Among some 410 genotyped donors of the cohort, an average of around 250,000 unique TCR beta nucleotide sequences was sequenced per donor, of which 15% to 20% were non-productive.

Here is what the overall study found, with its caveats: Because some donors lacked HLA typing at each locus, the association tests relied only on the typed subset. The cohort was sequenced for TCR beta chains only, and without alpha or paired-chain data the features that could be detected were limited. Assigning TCR associations to individual alleles was difficult when HLA alleles, especially DR and DQ, strongly co-occurred. A later genetic analysis associated a missense DCLRE1C variant with V-gene and J-gene trimming of TCR beta chains, and an independent cohort replicated the association. In an earlier analysis of approximately 590 of the donors, most TCR beta V segments were observed in productive rearrangements about 90% or about 30% of the time, broadly matching IMGT annotations. The presence/absence analyses assumed that sequencing depth was roughly uniform across donors, and that assumption may not be true. In a later analysis, several top co-occurrence clusters were reported to appear linked to parvovirus B19, influenza, CMV and Epstein-Barr virus. In a later analysis, around 15,000 TCR beta sequences were associated with specific HLA alleles at a false discovery rate of 0.05. The study gave a list of under 200 TCR beta chains associated with cytomegalovirus. Some IMGT-functional V segments, including TRBV6-2 and TRBV6-3, could not be told apart with the 87-base-pair reads, so those segments were excluded. It was suggested by the authors that the approach could potentially be generalized to other disease states and immunological phenotypes. The classifier was reported to diagnose cytomegalovirus status with high specificity and sensitivity in both the original and validation cohorts. Most TCR sequences were observed very rarely across donors, whereas some public TCRs were present in many individuals. A further reported finding was that TCR beta sequences accurately predicted the HLA-A and HLA-B alleles for most subjects in the first cohort. Linkage disequilibrium might explain the correlated functional status among segregating V segments, but an unknown experimental factor could not be excluded. A group of highly shared sequence variants was considered likely to be a technical artifact of the sequencing pipeline. Because counts were too low, more than 15 rarely observed V segments, including chromosome 9 orphons, were left out of the earlier analysis of 500 to 650 of the donors. A few of the identified cytomegalovirus-associated TCR beta chains were confirmed in vitro to be specific for cytomegalovirus antigens. Immune exposure information for the cohort was limited to CMV serostatus. According to a later analysis, TCR association rates differed among HLA loci, with DRB1 alleles showing the most associated TCRs and HLA-C alleles showing the fewest. Most CMV-associated TCR beta chains appeared to be HLA-restricted in a later analysis, and the HLA associations seemed to be driven largely by CMV exposure. Compared with equally common non-associated chains, HLA-associated TCR beta chains in a later analysis were more clonally expanded and had lower generation probabilities. A later genetic analysis reported fewer N-insertions in productive TCRs among donors in an Asian-associated ancestry cluster than the roughly 650-donor mean.

The cohort was made up of 666 healthy bone marrow donors. Cohort members were all nominally healthy when sampled, although unrecorded immune exposures were likely present. The donor was CMV seropositive and belonged to the group of a few hundred seropositive cohort members. A peripheral blood sample was provided by each donor, and peripheral blood mononuclear cells were used for TCR beta sequencing. The Qiagen DNeasy Blood Extraction Kit was used to extract genomic DNA from the blood cell samples. Library creation used the immunoSEQ multiplex PCR assay. For the multiplex PCR, a mixture combining 60 forward primers for TCR Vbeta segments and 13 reverse primers for TCR Jbeta segments was used. The CDR3 region of rearranged TCR beta genes was amplified from genomic DNA by a multiplex PCR assay. Amplified TCR beta libraries were sequenced as 87-base-pair reads on the Illumina HiSeq System. The original methods were these. In a later analysis, tens of millions of unique TCR beta chains were counted across the roughly 670 repertoires, and around 10 million of these chains were shared by at least two donors. To remove PCR and sequencing errors, raw reads were error-corrected and collapsed into unique sequences using a nearest-neighbor algorithm that merged closely related sequences. Alignment of CDR3 sequences to IMGT reference sequences was used to assign V, D and J gene segments. For a sequence to be retained, at least a six-nucleotide match to both a V gene segment and a J gene segment was required. Rearrangements were called productive when the CDR3 lacked stop codons and stayed in frame with V and J; all others were non-productive. Following IMGT convention, CDR3 was defined as the stretch from the second conserved V-encoded cysteine to the conserved J-encoded phenylalanine. The earlier analysis of about 560 of the donors excluded any sequence lacking an unambiguous match to a single V gene segment. In an earlier analysis of roughly 500 of the donors, V segments were called functional above 56.7% productive rearrangements and were called segregating when the between-donor standard deviation exceeded 5%. A statistical classification framework was built to diagnose cytomegalovirus status from the catalog of TCR beta chain sequences. In a later analysis, V and J genes were assigned by comparing TCR nucleotide sequences against IMGT/GENE-DB human TR gene sequences. The TCRdist pipeline was used in a later analysis to assign CDR3 sequences and most-parsimonious VDJ recombination scenarios. In a later analysis, each TCR beta chain was defined by its CDR3 amino acid sequence together with its V-gene family, and reads lacking a unique V-gene family were excluded. To address suspected cross-contamination and a sequencing artifact, a later analysis removed some 620 highly shared, low-generation-probability nucleotide sequences. For each public chain, a later analysis derived a clonal expansion index from normalized ranks of inferred template counts within each repertoire. A later analysis computed generation probabilities with a VDJ recombination model fitted to out-of-frame rearrangements, and checked the results against IGoR. A later analysis scored TCR-TCR, TCR-HLA and TCR-CMV co-occurrence with hypergeometric tests, applying a repertoire-size bias correction to TCR pairs. False discovery rates were estimated in a later analysis by permuting HLA or CMV assignments 20 times. In a later analysis, co-occurring TCRs were grouped using DBSCAN, and TCRdist sequence similarity was added for clustering within HLA-allele-positive subsets. For co-occurrence clustering, repertoires with fewer than 30,000 or more than 120,000 public chains were excluded, along with roughly 5 repertoires with anomalous nucleotide sharing. Held by TCRdb, this immuneACCESS table contains in-frame sequences only and omits some clones. Under half of the omission traces to an unresolved V gene where checked; the cause of the rest is unknown. The V and J calls and clone size were taken over from that table, and D and trimming were inferred from the DNA. The sample data list tens of thousands of clones, and approximately 81% of these were observed just once. The ten top clones hold about 20% of the sample.

The CDR1 and CDR2 encoded by the germline V gene (reference sequence) are LNHDA and SQIVND. V and J lose 8 bases and 3 bases, and a span of 10 bases separates them. The CDR3 contains 12 residues, cysteine and phenylalanine counted. CDR3 DNA is the only sequence kept; it has 36 bases, read in frame from the first base. This receptor chain uses TRBV19 and TRBJ1-1; the D gene is not confidently resolved. The TCR was taken from a woman aged 30 to 39 in good health and CMV-seropositive. Sequencing was carried out using PBMCs. The CDR3 here reads CASGYQDTEAFF. The DNA sequence reads TGTGCCAGTGGCTATCAGGACACTGAAGCTTTCTTT. When the CDR3 is completed using the reference TRBV19 and TRBJ1-1 genes on either side, the full variable domain is DGGITQSPKYLFRKEGQNVTLSCEQNLNHDAMYWYRQDPGQGLRLIYYSQIVNDFQKGDIAEGYSVSREKKESFPLTVTSAQKNPTAFYLCASGYQDTEAFFGQGTRLTVV.